One and the same sample provided the 26 T cell receptor beta chains below, sequenced in a study of blood T cells in healthy people across ages. A second PCR of 7 to 11 cycles used a sample-barcoded 5' primer and a J-beta primer mix. MiXCR was run by TCRdb on the 5' RACE reads, yielding one entry per CDR3 protein. Among about 730,000 distinct CDR3 sequences listed, roughly 41% were seen once. The sample consisted of blood. The source is a woman in her sixties or seventies in good health.

The chain employs TRBV2 and TRBJ1-5; 7 nucleotides agree with TRBD1. The ends lost 6 bases at V and 1 base at J; junction bases unmatched: 6. There are 15 residues in the CDR3. CDR1 is SNHLY, CDR2 FYNNEI, per germline. The CDR3 DNA reads as TGTGCCAGCAGCGAACAGGGGTTGAGCAATCAGCCCCAGCATTTT. Translated, it gives CASSEQGLSNQPQHF.

The genes are TRBV12-3 or TRBV12-4 and TRBJ2-7; 7 bases are a match to TRBD2. Trimming removed 6 bases from V and 4 bases from J; junction bases left unmatched: 12. This CDR3 spans 15 amino acids. CDR3 DNA sequence: TGTGCCAGCAGACCCGAAGCTAGCGGCAATTACGAGCAGTACTTC. As protein: CASRPEASGNYEQYF.

This clonotype was recorded only once. The chain is built from TRBV20-1 and TRBJ1-2, with no clear D. The CDR3 sequence is 13 residues long. CDR1 is DFQATT and CDR2 is SNEGSKA in the germline V gene (reference sequence). V was shortened by 4 bases and J by 4 bases, with 13 bases between the two germline ends. The CDR3 here is CSATGFIVYGYTF. CDR3 DNA sequence: TGCAGTGCTACGGGCTTTATCGTCTATGGCTACACCTTC.

This chain links TRBV24-1 with TRBJ1-5; 7 positions agree with TRBD1. The CDR3 runs to 14 residues. Germline lookup yields CDR1 KGHDR and CDR2 SFDVKD. V trimming: 7 bases; J trimming: 0 bases; junction bases outside the gene matches: 2. The CDR3 region has the DNA TGTGCCACCAGCGGGACAGCTAGCAATCAGCCCCAGCATTTT. Protein sequence: CATSGTASNQPQHF.

This sequence joins TRBV20-1 and TRBJ2-2, with 9 bases fitting TRBD2. The CDR3 sequence is 16 residues long. The germline V gene encodes CDR1 DFQATT and CDR2 SNEGSKA (reference sequence). J was trimmed by 6 bases and V by 0 bases; bases with no gene match: 8. The CDR3 nucleotides are TGCAGTGCTAGAGATCCCCGTAGCGGGAGTTCCGGGGAGCTGTTTTTT. Its protein product is CSARDPRSGSSGELFF.

This clonotype appeared a few times. This rearrangement joins TRBV9 to TRBJ2-4; D is uncertain. V shed 0 bases and J shed 0 bases, with 7 bases lying between them. This CDR3 is built from 15 residues. The V gene's germline CDR1 is SGDLS and CDR2 YYNGEE. CDR3 coding DNA: TGTGCCAGCAGCGTAGTTCCTGGAGCCAAAAACATTCAGTACTTC. This codes for CASSVVPGAKNIQYF.

A few counts support this clonotype. The CDR3 spells CASSVGQDNSPLHF. The CDR3 DNA reads TGCGCCAGCAGCGTGGGACAGGATAATTCACCCCTCCACTTT. The chain combines TRBV5-1 with TRBJ1-6, with 8 bases lining up with TRBD1. Germline V gene data show CDR1 as SGHRS and CDR2 as YFSETQ. V lost 4 bases, J lost 5 bases, and 2 bases stayed unmatched. The CDR3 has 14 amino acids.

This chain joins TRBV29-1 and TRBJ2-2, with D tentatively TRBD1 or TRBD2 (5 bases each). V dropped 6 bases and J dropped 1 base, with 12 bases sitting between them. Germline V CDR1 and CDR2: SQVTM, ANQGSEA. The CDR3 contains 14 residues. CDR3 region: CSVGPDRNTGELFF. In nucleotides, the CDR3 is TGCAGCGTGGGACCGGACCGGAACACCGGGGAGCTGTTTTTT.

A note on this clonotype: A junction end diverges from the germline sequence, so it may reflect a read error. The chain couples TRBV6-5 to TRBJ2-1, with D hard to call. CDR3 length: 15 residues. Germline-derived CDR1 and CDR2 are MNHEY and SVGAGI. CDR3 coding DNA: TGTGCCAGCAGATCCGTGATGAATCCCTACGATGAGCAGTTCTTC. Protein: CASRSVMNPYDEQFF.

V and J are TRBV2 and TRBJ2-2; maybe TRBD2 (5 bases). With 0 bases removed from V and 5 bases from J, the gap between germline ends came to 10 bases. The CDR3 sequence is 15 residues long. CDR1 is SNHLY, CDR2 FYNNEI, per germline. The CDR3 DNA reads as TGTGCCAGCAGTGAAGCGCTTCGAGGGACCGGGGAGCTGTTTTTT. Translating gives CASSEALRGTGELFF. The full variable domain, with the rest looked up from reference TRBV2 and TRBJ2-2, is EPEVTQTPSHQVTQMGQEVILRCVPISNHLYFYWYRQILGQKVEFLVSFYNNEISEKSEIFDDQFSVERPDGSNFTLKIRSTKLEDSAMYFCASSEALRGTGELFFGEGSRLTVL.

The chain carries TRBV3-1 and TRBJ2-5; 9 positions agree with TRBD2. Germline values: CDR1 LGHDT, CDR2 YNNKEL (reference sequence). CDR3 length equals 16 residues. V lost 3 bases, J lost 4 bases, and 9 bases stayed unmatched. Here the CDR3 DNA reads TGTGCCAGCAGCCATCTCCAAGCGGGGGGCGGAGAGACCCAGTACTTC. Translated, it gives CASSHLQAGGGETQYF.

This clonotype was observed a few times. Mismatch with germline at one junction end may stem from a read error. This chain uses TRBV27 with TRBJ2-1; 11 bases are a match to TRBD2. The CDR3 is made up of 14 amino acids. Germline V lookup: CDR1 MNHEY, CDR2 SMNVEV (reference sequence). CDR3 coding DNA: TGTGCCAGCTGTTTAGCGGGGGGGCCCAGTGAGCAGTTCTTC. This gives the protein CASCLAGGPSEQFF.

The chain is built from TRBV11-2 and TRBJ1-1; a weak D match, TRBD1 (6 bases). Germline CDR1 reads SGHAT; CDR2 reads FQNNGV. The ends were cut back, 5 bases at V and 1 base at J, with 14 bases in the middle. The CDR3 sequence is 15 residues long. CDR3 residues: CASSPPDSWNTEAFF. Here the CDR3 DNA reads TGTGCCAGCAGCCCGCCGGACAGCTGGAACACTGAAGCTTTCTTT. The complete variable domain, with remaining parts taken from reference TRBV11-2 and TRBJ1-1, reads EAGVAQSPRYKIIEKRQSVAFWCNPISGHATLYWYQQILGQGPKLLIQFQNNGVVDDSQLPKDRFSAERLKGVDSTLKIQPAKLEDSAVYLCASSPPDSWNTEAFFGQGTRLTVV.

This clonotype was seen a few times. The rearrangement links TRBV20-1 to TRBJ2-5; TRBD1 agrees at 8 bases. The DNA end lines up better with TRBJ2-7; the J call may be wrong. CDR1 DFQATT and CDR2 SNEGSKA come from the germline V gene (reference sequence). This CDR3 contains 16 residues. Here the CDR3 reads CSARDEQGGHLCEQYF. CDR3 bases: TGCAGTGCTAGAGATGAACAGGGGGGCCACTTGTGCGAGCAGTACTTC.

This clonotype was seen a few times. The CDR3 protein is CASSQDSKLAGAYNEQFF. The CDR3 DNA reads as TGCGCCAGCAGCCAAGATTCAAAACTAGCGGGGGCCTACAATGAGCAGTTCTTC. The chain joins TRBV4-3 to TRBJ2-1; 11 bases map to TRBD2. CDR1 is LGHNA and CDR2 is YSLEER in the germline V gene. Losses at the gene ends were 0 bases for V and 2 bases for J; bases not matched to a gene: 6. CDR3 length equals 18 residues.

The rearrangement joins TRBV7-2 to TRBJ2-1; perhaps TRBD2 as D (6 bases). The CDR3 consists of 13 residues. Germline V gene sequence: CDR1 SGHTA, CDR2 FQGNSA. V was trimmed by 5 bases and J by 8 bases, leaving 13 bases between them. CDR3 sequence (DNA): TGTGCCAGCAGCCCGTACGGCGGGGATGAGCAGTTCTTC. It yields the protein CASSPYGGDEQFF.

This clonotype appeared a few times. The chain uses TRBV11-2 and TRBJ1-6, with no clear D. Germline-derived CDR1 and CDR2 are SGHAT and FQNNGV. The V and J ends lost 2 bases and 7 bases respectively, with 12 bases between them. The CDR3 has 15 residues. This chain's CDR3 is CASSLTPGANSPLHF. The CDR3 region has the DNA TGTGCCAGCAGCTTAACCCCGGGCGCGAATTCACCCCTCCACTTT.

J is TRBJ1-2 and V is TRBV7-6; 12 bases align to TRBD1. The CDR3 consists of 14 residues. Trimming at V came to 5 bases and at J to 7 bases, leaving 5 bases not matched to a gene. Germline values: CDR1 SGHVS, CDR2 FNYEAQ. The CDR3 region is CASSRDRGPGGYTF. The CDR3 nucleotides read TGTGCCAGCAGCCGGGACAGGGGGCCAGGTGGCTACACCTTC. Filled out from reference TRBV7-6 and TRBJ1-2, the complete variable domain reads GAGVSQSPRYKVTKRGQDVALRCDPISGHVSLYWYRQALGQGPEFLTYFNYEAQQDKSGLPNDRFSAERPEGSISTLTIQRTEQRDSAMYRCASSRDRGPGGYTFGSGTRLTVV.

There are a few counts of this clonotype. The chain uses TRBV30 and TRBJ2-5, with TRBD1 as a possible D gene (6 bases). Trimming stripped 3 bases from V and 5 bases from J, with 19 bases between. Per the germline V gene, CDR1 is GTSNPN and CDR2 is SVGIG (reference sequence). The CDR3 runs 15 residues. DNA of the CDR3: TGTGCCTGGAGAAGGGGGTCGGGAAGCAAGGAGACCCAGTACTTC. Its translation: CAWRRGSGSKETQYF.

The rearrangement links TRBV29-1 to TRBJ2-3, with 7 bases identical to TRBD2. The trim removed 5 bases at V and 11 bases at J, leaving 19 bases unmatched. From germline, CDR1 is SQVTM and CDR2 ANQGSEA. The CDR3 covers 15 residues. Here the CDR3 DNA reads TGCAGCGTTCCGCATGGACTAGGCGTCTATAGAAAGCAGTATTTT. Its translation is CSVPHGLGVYRKQYF.

This rearrangement joins TRBV12-3 or TRBV12-4 to TRBJ1-3; D remains ambiguous. This CDR3 is built from 13 residues. V lost 9 bases, J lost 0 bases, and 9 bases lay in between. CDR3: CASRAPSGNTIYF. As DNA, the CDR3 is TGTGCCAGTCGGGCCCCCTCTGGAAACACCATATATTTT.

This chain links TRBV7-2 with TRBJ2-4; 10 bases align to TRBD2. The DNA end is a closer match to TRBJ2-7, so the J assignment may be wrong. Germline V CDR1 and CDR2: SGHTA, FQGNSA. The CDR3 has 15 amino acids. CDR3 amino acids: CASSLKTSGTYEQYF. CDR3 nucleotide sequence: TGTGCCAGCAGCTTAAAAACTAGCGGGACCTACGAGCAGTACTTC.

This chain uses TRBV29-1 with TRBJ1-1; 9 positions agree with TRBD1. This CDR3 spans 19 amino acids. Trimming at V came to 0 bases and at J to 0 bases, leaving 14 bases not matched to a gene. CDR1 SQVTM and CDR2 ANQGSEA come from the germline V gene. CDR3 amino acids: CSVEDGTGLWESMNTEAFF. CDR3 nucleotides: TGCAGCGTTGAAGACGGGACAGGGCTGTGGGAATCTATGAACACTGAAGCTTTCTTT.

This clonotype was seen more than once but under ten times. This chain links TRBV6-1 with TRBJ2-7, with TRBD1 matching 7 bases. The V gene's germline CDR1 is MNHNS and CDR2 SASEGT. CDR3 size: 14 residues. V shed 7 bases, J shed 3 bases, and the junction held 9 bases outside the gene matches. The CDR3 DNA reads TGTGCCAGCAACCCAGACAGGGTTCGCTACGAGCAGTACTTC. The encoded protein is CASNPDRVRYEQYF.

V is TRBV3-1 and J is TRBJ2-1; TRBD2 aligns across 8 bases. V gave up 4 bases and J gave up 7 bases; unmatched junction bases: 9. CDR1 is LGHDT, CDR2 YNNKEL, per germline (reference sequence). The CDR3 loop spans 15 amino acids. The chain's CDR3 is CASSPGRGVGNEQFF. The CDR3 coding sequence is TGTGCCAGCAGCCCCGGGAGGGGGGTTGGAAATGAGCAGTTCTTC.

There are a few counts of this clonotype. Possible read error: a much larger clone is one base away. This chain uses TRBV28 with TRBJ2-3, with D maybe TRBD2 (6 bases). Germline V gives CDR1 MDHEN, CDR2 SYDVKM. This CDR3 has 14 residues. Trimming removed 7 bases from V and 0 bases from J, with 11 bases in between. CDR3 sequence: CASIPGTSTDTQYF. CDR3 coding DNA: TGTGCCAGCATCCCCGGGACTAGCACAGATACGCAGTATTTT.